The clone carrying this TCR beta chain was seen only once. The data belong to a study of cytomegalovirus exposure and HLA in healthy donors. The primer mix had 60 Vbeta and 13 Jbeta primers. The protocol was immunoSEQ multiplex PCR, while the TCRdb copy is restricted to in-frame clones and leaves out a portion. The data hold about 180,000 clones, with approximately 73% observed a single time. CDR1 and CDR2 (germline): SGDLS, YYNGEE. V lost 0 bases, J lost 1 base, and 15 bases lay in between. The CDR3 extends over 17 amino acids. Sequenced material: PBMCs. This receptor was obtained from a woman aged 25-40 years in good health and CMV-seropositive. This chain uses TRBV9 with TRBJ2-3, with D possibly being TRBD1 (5 bases). In DNA, the CDR3 is TGTGCCAGCAGCGTAGGTCTTGGGGCAGGAGGCACAGATACGCAGTATTTT. Translated, it gives CASSVGLGAGGTDTQYF.